The sequence of this TCR beta chain was determined in a study of cytomegalovirus exposure and HLA in healthy donors. The PCR was carried out with 60 Vbeta primers and 13 Jbeta primers. Repertoires were generated with immunoSEQ multiplex PCR, while TCRdb's copy carries only in-frame clones and drops some. The data show 130,000 to 150,000 clones, 80% to 85% seen once. The germline V gene has CDR1 SGHVS and CDR2 FQNEAQ. This CDR3 region has 15 residues. The trim removed 4 bases at V and 4 bases at J, leaving 10 bases unmatched. General study points: A few V segments could not be told apart, such as TRBV6-2 and TRBV6-3, and were left out. CMV serostatus was the sole immune exposure data available. Using the classifier, cytomegalovirus status was reportedly diagnosed with high specificity and sensitivity.

This clone was seen more than once but under ten times. The antigen remains unidentified. The chain is built from TRBV7-8 and TRBJ2-7; 7 nucleotides agree with TRBD1. The clonotype comes from a male donor in good health and CMV-seropositive. The material sequenced was PBMCs. This CDR3 reads CASSSGTDSFYEQYF. The DNA for the CDR3 is TGTGCCAGCAGCTCCGGGACAGATAGTTTTTACGAGCAGTACTTC. Supplemented by reference TRBV7-8 and TRBJ2-7, the full variable domain reads GAGVSQSPRYKVAKRGQDVALRCDPISGHVSLFWYQQALGQGPEFLTYFQNEAQLDKSGLPSDRFFAERPEGSVSTLKIQRTQQEDSAVYLCASSSGTDSFYEQYFGPGTRLTVT.